What follows are 8 T cell receptor beta chains derived from one specimen sequenced in a study of vaccination effects on CD4 cells after COVID-19. Assay used: immunoSEQ multiplex PCR; TCRdb lists only in-frame clones, some missing. This sample has roughly 63,000 clones, with over 70% found just once. No antigen is known for these receptors. Expansion with viral peptide pools was applied to antigen-specific CD4+ T cells by the ViraFEST assay prior to sequencing. At the end of 9 to 11 days of culture, CD4+ T cells were isolated. The vaccine recipients had no prior SARS-CoV-2 infection, with negative nucleocapsid antibodies. The specimen was CD4+ T cells from PBMCs cultured with SARS-CoV-2 spike peptides, collected before COVID-19 vaccination. These receptors all stem from a human donor who received a COVID-19 vaccine.

The J gene is TRBJ1-5, the V gene TRBV18; D ambiguous. Germline V gives CDR1 KGHSH, CDR2 LQKENI. The CDR3 covers 13 residues. V was clipped by 5 bases and J by 6 bases, with 11 bases between them. The CDR3 nucleotides read TGTGCCAGCTCAGAGGATCTGAGTCAGCCCCAGCATTTT. This encodes CASSEDLSQPQHF. Full variable domain (missing parts from reference TRBV18 and TRBJ1-5): NAGVMQNPRHLVRRRGQEARLRCSPMKGHSHVYWYRQLPEEGLKFMVYLQKENIIDESGMPKERFSAEFPKEGPSILRIQQVVRGDSAAYFCASSEDLSQPQHFGDGTRLSIL.

This chain uses TRBV6-2 or TRBV6-3 with TRBJ2-1; D ambiguous. Trimming shortened V by 0 bases and J by 10 bases, and 7 bases separated the two germline ends. Germline CDR1 and CDR2: MNHEY and SVGEGT. The length of the CDR3 is 12 residues. This CDR3 is CASSYSFREQFF. The CDR3 bases are TGTGCCAGCAGTTACTCCTTTAGGGAGCAGTTCTTC.

The rearrangement uses TRBV19 and TRBJ2-5, with 12 bases matching TRBD2. With 5 bases clipped from V and 2 bases from J, the junction kept 6 bases outside the gene matches. Germline CDR1 and CDR2: LNHDA and SQIVND (reference sequence). There are 16 residues in the CDR3. CDR3 loop: CASSVQTSGGQETQYF. In DNA, the CDR3 is TGTGCCAGTAGTGTACAGACTAGCGGGGGACAAGAGACCCAGTACTTC.

The chain is built from TRBV7-2 and TRBJ1-2; 7 nucleotides match TRBD1. CDR3 length equals 15 residues. V shed 0 bases, J shed 0 bases, and the junction held 1 base outside the gene matches. Germline V gene data show CDR1 as SGHTA and CDR2 as FQGNSA. The CDR3 region is CASSLAGTANYGYTF. CDR3 in DNA: TGTGCCAGCAGCTTAGCCGGGACAGCTAACTATGGCTACACCTTC. The full variable domain, rest sourced from reference TRBV7-2 and TRBJ1-2, is GAGVSQSPSNKVTEKGKDVELRCDPISGHTALYWYRQSLGQGLEFLIYFQGNSAPDKSGLPSDRFSAERTGGSVSTLTIQRTQQEDSAVYLCASSLAGTANYGYTFGSGTRLTVV.

This clone appeared once. As DNA, the CDR3 is TGTGCCAGCAGTGAATTACGGCAGGGAGGGGAAAAACTGTTTTTT. Translated: CASSELRQGGEKLFF. The V gene is TRBV2, the J gene TRBJ1-4, with TRBD1 as a possible D gene (5 bases). Germline V CDR1 and CDR2: SNHLY, FYNNEI. The CDR3 is 15 amino acids. The V end lost 2 bases, the J end lost 8 bases, and 15 bases lay between the germline ends. The whole variable domain, remainder taken from reference TRBV2 and TRBJ1-4, is EPEVTQTPSHQVTQMGQEVILRCVPISNHLYFYWYRQILGQKVEFLVSFYNNEISEKSEIFDDQFSVERPDGSNFTLKIRSTKLEDSAMYFCASSELRQGGEKLFFGSGTQLSVL.

V and J are TRBV27 and TRBJ2-3, with unresolved D. V was shortened by 3 bases and J by 1 base, with 8 bases between the two germline ends. The CDR3 is made up of 14 amino acids. CDR1 is MNHEY, CDR2 SMNVEV, per germline (reference sequence). CDR3: CASSFWVGTDTQYF. CDR3 nucleotide sequence: TGTGCCAGCAGTTTTTGGGTGGGCACAGATACGCAGTATTTT.

The chain recombines TRBV23-1 with TRBJ1-2, with TRBD1 matching 8 bases. TRBV23-1 is sorted into the ORF group, with uncertain function. The ends lost 0 bases at V and 0 bases at J; junction bases unmatched: 9. The CDR3 contains 18 residues. In DNA form, the CDR3 reads TGCGCCAGCAGTCAATCAAAGTCAGGGGGCGCGACTAACTATGGCTACACCTTC. Residues: CASSQSKSGGATNYGYTF.

CDR3 sequence (DNA): TGTGCCAGCAGCATCGGGACGAACACTGAAGCTTTCTTT. Its translation: CASSIGTNTEAFF. V gene TRBV2 combines with J gene TRBJ1-1, with D possibly being TRBD1 (5 bases). CDR1 is SNHLY, CDR2 FYNNEI, per germline. The CDR3 has 13 amino acids. V was clipped by 6 bases and J by 1 base, with 9 bases between them. The variable domain in full, completed from reference TRBV2 and TRBJ1-1, reads EPEVTQTPSHQVTQMGQEVILRCVPISNHLYFYWYRQILGQKVEFLVSFYNNEISEKSEIFDDQFSVERPDGSNFTLKIRSTKLEDSAMYFCASSIGTNTEAFFGQGTRLTVV.